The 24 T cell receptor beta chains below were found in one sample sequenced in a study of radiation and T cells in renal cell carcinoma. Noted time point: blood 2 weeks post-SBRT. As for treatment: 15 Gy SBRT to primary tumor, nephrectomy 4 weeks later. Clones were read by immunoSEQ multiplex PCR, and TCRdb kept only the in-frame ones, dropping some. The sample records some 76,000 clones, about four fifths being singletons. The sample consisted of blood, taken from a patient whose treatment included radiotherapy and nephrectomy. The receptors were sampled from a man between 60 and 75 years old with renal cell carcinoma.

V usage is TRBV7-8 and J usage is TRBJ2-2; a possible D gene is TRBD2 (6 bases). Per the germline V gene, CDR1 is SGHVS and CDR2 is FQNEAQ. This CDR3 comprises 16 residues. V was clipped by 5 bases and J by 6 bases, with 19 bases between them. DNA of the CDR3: TGTGCCAGCAGCCCCACGGCGGGACGGAGGTCCGGGGAGCTGTTTTTT. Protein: CASSPTAGRRSGELFF.

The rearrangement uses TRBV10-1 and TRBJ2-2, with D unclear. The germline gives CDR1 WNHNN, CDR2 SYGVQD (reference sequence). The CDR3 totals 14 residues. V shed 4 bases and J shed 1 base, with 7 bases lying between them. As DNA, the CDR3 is TGCGCCAGCAGTGCGAACAGGAACACCGGGGAGCTGTTTTTT. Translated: CASSANRNTGELFF.

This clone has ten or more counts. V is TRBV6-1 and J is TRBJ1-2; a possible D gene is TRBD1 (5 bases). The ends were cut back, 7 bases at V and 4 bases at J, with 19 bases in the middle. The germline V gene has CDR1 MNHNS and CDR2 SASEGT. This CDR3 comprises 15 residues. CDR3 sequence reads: CASTLRAGSFYGYTF. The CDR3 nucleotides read TGTGCCAGCACCCTCCGGGCAGGGTCTTTCTATGGCTACACCTTC.

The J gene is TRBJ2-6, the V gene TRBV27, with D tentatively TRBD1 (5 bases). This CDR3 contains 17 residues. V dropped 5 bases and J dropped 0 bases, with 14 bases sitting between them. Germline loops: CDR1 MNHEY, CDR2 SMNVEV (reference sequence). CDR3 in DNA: TGTGCCAGCAGTCCAATTACAGGACCCTCTGGGGCCAACGTCCTGACTTTC. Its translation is CASSPITGPSGANVLTF.

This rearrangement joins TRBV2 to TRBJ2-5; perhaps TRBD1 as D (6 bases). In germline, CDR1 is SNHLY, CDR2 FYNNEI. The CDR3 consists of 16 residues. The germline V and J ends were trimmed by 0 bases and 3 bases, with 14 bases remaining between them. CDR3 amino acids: CASSEARLGQKETQYF. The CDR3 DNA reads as TGTGCCAGCAGTGAAGCTAGGCTCGGACAGAAAGAGACCCAGTACTTC.

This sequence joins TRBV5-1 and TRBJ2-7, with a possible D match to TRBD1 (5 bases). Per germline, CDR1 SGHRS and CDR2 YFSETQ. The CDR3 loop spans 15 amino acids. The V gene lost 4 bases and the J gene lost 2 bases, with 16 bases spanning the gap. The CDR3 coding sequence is TGCGCCAGCAGCACCGGACATTTAGACACCTACGAGCAGTACTTC. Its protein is CASSTGHLDTYEQYF.

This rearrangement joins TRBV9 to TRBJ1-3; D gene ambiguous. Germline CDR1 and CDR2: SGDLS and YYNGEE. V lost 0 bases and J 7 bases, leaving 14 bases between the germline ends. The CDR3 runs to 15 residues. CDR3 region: CASSVGSGLGNTIYF. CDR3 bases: TGTGCCAGCAGCGTAGGATCCGGTCTGGGTAACACCATATATTTT. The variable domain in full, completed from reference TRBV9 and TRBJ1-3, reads DSGVTQTPKHLITATGQRVTLRCSPRSGDLSVYWYQQSLDQGLQFLIQYYNGEERAKGNILERFSAQQFPDLHSELNLSSLELGDSALYFCASSVGSGLGNTIYFGEGSWLTVV.

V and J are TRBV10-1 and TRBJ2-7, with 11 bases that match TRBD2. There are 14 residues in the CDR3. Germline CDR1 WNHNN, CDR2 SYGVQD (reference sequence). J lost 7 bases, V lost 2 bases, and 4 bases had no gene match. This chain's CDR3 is CASSEQLAGDEQYF. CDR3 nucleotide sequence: TGCGCCAGCAGTGAGCAACTAGCGGGAGATGAGCAGTACTTC.

CDR3 DNA sequence: TGTGCCAGCAGCTTACGGGAGGCTGGGGCCAACGTCCTGACTTTC. It is translated as CASSLREAGANVLTF. The J gene is TRBJ2-6, the V gene TRBV7-2; 7 bases fit TRBD2. Trimming at V came to 2 bases and at J to 2 bases, leaving 0 bases not matched to a gene. The CDR3 loop spans 15 amino acids. Looked up from germline, CDR1 is SGHTA and CDR2 is FQGNSA.

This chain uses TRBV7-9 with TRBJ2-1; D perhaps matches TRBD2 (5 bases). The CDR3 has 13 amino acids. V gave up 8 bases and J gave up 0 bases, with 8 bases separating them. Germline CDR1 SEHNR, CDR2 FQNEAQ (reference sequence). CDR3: CASHGSSYNEQFF. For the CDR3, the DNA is TGTGCCAGCCATGGGAGCTCCTACAATGAGCAGTTCTTC.

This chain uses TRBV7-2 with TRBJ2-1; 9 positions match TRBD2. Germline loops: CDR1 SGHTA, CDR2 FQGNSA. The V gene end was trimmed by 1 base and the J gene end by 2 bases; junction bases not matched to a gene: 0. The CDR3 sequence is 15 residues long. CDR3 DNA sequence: TGTGCCAGCAGCTTAGGACTAGCGGCCTACAATGAGCAGTTCTTC. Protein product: CASSLGLAAYNEQFF.

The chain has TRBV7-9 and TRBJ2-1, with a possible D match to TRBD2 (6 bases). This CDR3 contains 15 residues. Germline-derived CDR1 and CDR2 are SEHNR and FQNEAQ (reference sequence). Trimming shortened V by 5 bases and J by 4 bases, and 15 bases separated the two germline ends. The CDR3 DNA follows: TGTGCCAGCAGCGTCGGGGTAGCGGTATACAATGAGCAGTTCTTC. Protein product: CASSVGVAVYNEQFF.

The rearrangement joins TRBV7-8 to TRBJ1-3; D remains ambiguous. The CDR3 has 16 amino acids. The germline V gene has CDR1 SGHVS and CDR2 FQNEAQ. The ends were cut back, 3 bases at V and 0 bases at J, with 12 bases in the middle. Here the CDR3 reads CASSLNRPTSGNTIYF. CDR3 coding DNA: TGTGCCAGCAGCTTGAACCGGCCGACCTCTGGAAACACCATATATTTT. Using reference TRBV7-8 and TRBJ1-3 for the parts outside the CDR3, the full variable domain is GAGVSQSPRYKVAKRGQDVALRCDPISGHVSLFWYQQALGQGPEFLTYFQNEAQLDKSGLPSDRFFAERPEGSVSTLKIQRTQQEDSAVYLCASSLNRPTSGNTIYFGEGSWLTVV.

DNA for the CDR3: TGTGCCAGTAGTAATACGAACACTGAAGCTTTCTTT. It yields the protein CASSNTNTEAFF. The chain recombines TRBV19 with TRBJ1-1; D is uncertain. CDR1 and CDR2 from the germline V gene are LNHDA and SQIVND (reference sequence). CDR3 size: 12 residues. The germline V and J ends were trimmed by 4 bases and 1 base, with 4 bases remaining between them.

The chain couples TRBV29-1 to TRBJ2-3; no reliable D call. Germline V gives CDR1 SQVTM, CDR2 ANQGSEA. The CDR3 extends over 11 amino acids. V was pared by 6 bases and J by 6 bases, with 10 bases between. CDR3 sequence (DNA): TGCAGCGTCCGGATAAGCGATACGCAGTATTTT. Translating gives CSVRISDTQYF.

CDR3 protein: CASSLVEGTEAFF. The DNA for the CDR3 is TGTGCCAGCAGCTTAGTGGAGGGAACTGAAGCTTTCTTT. The chain has TRBV7-7 and TRBJ1-1; D call uncertain. This CDR3 comprises 13 residues. Germline-derived CDR1 and CDR2 are SSHAT and FNYEAQ (reference sequence). V was shortened by 1 base and J by 5 bases, with 8 bases between the two germline ends.

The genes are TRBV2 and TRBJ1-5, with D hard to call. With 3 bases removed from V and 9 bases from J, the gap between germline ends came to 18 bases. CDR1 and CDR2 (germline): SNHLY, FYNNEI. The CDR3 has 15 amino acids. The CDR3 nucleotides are TGTGCCAGCAGTGAGCTTACTGCGCCGGGTTCGCCCCAGCATTTT. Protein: CASSELTAPGSPQHF.

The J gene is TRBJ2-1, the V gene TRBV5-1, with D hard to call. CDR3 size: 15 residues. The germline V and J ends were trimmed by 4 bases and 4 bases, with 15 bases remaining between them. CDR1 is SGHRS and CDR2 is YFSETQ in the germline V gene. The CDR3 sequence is CASSQVPAGYNEQFF. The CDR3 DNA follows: TGCGCCAGCAGCCAGGTTCCAGCTGGTTACAATGAGCAGTTCTTC.

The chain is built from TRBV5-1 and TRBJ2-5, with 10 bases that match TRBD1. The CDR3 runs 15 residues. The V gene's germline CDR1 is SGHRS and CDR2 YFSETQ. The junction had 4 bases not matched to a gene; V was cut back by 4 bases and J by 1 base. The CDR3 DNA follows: TGCGCCAGCAGCCGGACAGGGGGGATCCAAGAGACCCAGTACTTC. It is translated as CASSRTGGIQETQYF.

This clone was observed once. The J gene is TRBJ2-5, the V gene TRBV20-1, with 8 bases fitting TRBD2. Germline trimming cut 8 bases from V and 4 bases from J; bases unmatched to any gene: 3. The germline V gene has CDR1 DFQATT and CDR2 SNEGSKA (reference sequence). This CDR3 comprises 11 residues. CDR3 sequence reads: CSTTSGETQYF. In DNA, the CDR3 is TGCAGTACTACTAGCGGAGAGACCCAGTACTTC.

Here the CDR3 DNA reads TGTGCCAGCTCACCAAAGGCTAGCGGGGACTACGAGCAGTACTTC. This translates into CASSPKASGDYEQYF. This chain joins TRBV18 and TRBJ2-7, with TRBD2 matching 9 bases. The CDR3 runs to 15 residues. V dropped 2 bases and J dropped 3; count of bases not matched to a gene: 5. Germline V gene data show CDR1 as KGHSH and CDR2 as LQKENI.

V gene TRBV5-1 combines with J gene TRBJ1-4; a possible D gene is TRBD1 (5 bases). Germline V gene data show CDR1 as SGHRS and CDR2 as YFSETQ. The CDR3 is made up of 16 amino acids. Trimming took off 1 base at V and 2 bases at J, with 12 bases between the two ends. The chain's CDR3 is CASSLNGGATNEKLFF. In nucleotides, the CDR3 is TGCGCCAGCAGCTTGAACGGGGGAGCTACTAATGAAAAACTGTTTTTT.

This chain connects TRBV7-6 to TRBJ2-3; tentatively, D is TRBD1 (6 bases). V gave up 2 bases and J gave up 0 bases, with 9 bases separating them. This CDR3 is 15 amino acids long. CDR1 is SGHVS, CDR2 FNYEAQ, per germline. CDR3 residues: CASSLPGQSTDTQYF. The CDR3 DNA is TGTGCCAGCAGCTTACCAGGACAGAGCACAGATACGCAGTATTTT.

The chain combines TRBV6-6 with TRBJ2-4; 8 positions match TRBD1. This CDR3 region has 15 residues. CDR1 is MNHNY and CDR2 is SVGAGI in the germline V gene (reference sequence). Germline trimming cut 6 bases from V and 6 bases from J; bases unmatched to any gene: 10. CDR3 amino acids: CASRPGQGGANIQYF. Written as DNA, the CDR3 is TGTGCCAGCAGGCCCGGACAGGGAGGCGCAAACATTCAGTACTTC.